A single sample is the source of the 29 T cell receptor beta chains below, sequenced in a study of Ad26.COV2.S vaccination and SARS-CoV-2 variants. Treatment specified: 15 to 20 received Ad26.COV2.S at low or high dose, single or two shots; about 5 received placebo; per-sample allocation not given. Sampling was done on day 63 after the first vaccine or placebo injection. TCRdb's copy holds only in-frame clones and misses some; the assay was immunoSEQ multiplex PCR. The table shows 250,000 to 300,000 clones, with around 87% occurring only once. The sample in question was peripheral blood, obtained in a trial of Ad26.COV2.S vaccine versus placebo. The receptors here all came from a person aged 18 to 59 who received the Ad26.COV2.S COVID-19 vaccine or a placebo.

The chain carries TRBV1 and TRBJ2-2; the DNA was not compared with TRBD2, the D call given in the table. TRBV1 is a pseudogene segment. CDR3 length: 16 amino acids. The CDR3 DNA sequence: TGCACCAGCAGCCAATATCCGGGGGGGGGCACCGGGGAGCTGTTTTTT. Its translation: CTSSQYPGGGTGELFF.

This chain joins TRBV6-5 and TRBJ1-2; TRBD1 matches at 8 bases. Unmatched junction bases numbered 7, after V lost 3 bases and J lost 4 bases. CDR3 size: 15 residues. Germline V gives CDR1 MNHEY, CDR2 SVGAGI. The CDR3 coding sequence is TGTGCCAGCAGTTATTTACAGGGGGGGACCTATGGCTACACCTTC. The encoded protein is CASSYLQGGTYGYTF.

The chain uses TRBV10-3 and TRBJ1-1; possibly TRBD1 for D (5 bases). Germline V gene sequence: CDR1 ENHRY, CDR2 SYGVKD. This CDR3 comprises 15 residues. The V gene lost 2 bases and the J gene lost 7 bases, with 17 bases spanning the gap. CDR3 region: CAISEGSGEIGEAFF. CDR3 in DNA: TGTGCCATCAGTGAGGGCTCGGGGGAAATTGGTGAAGCTTTCTTT.

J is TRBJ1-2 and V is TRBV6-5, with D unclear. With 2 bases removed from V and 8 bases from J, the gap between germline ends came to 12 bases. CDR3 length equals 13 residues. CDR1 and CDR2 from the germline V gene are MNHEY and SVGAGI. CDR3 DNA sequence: TGTGCCAGCAGTTACCCGACGGGAGTCGGCTACACCTTC. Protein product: CASSYPTGVGYTF.

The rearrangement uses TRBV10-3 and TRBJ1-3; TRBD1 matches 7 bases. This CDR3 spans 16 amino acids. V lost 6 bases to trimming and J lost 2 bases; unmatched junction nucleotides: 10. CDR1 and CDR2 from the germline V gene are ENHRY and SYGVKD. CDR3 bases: TGTGCCATCAGGACTCTAACCCAGGGGGCTGGAAACACCATATATTTT. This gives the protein CAIRTLTQGAGNTIYF.

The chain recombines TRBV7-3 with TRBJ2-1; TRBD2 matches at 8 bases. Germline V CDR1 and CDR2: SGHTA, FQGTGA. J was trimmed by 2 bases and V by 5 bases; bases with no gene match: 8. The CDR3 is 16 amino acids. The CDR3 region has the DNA TGTGCCAGCAGCACCACCGGGGGGGCCGCCTACAATGAGCAGTTCTTC. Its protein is CASSTTGGAAYNEQFF.

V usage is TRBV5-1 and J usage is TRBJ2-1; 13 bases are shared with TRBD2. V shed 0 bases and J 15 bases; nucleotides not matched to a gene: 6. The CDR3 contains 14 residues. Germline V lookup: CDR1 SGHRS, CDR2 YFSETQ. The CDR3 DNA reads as TGCGCCAGCAGCTTGGATACTAGCGGGGGGGAACTGTTCTTC. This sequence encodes CASSLDTSGGELFF.

The CDR3 here is CASSRDGDYGYTF. The CDR3 region has the DNA TGTGCCAGCAGCCGAGACGGAGACTATGGCTACACCTTC. The chain carries TRBV7-2 and TRBJ1-2; no reliable D call. The CDR3 runs to 13 residues. CDR1 is SGHTA and CDR2 is FQGNSA in the germline V gene. Trimming left V 5 bases short and J 3 bases short, with 10 bases between. Variable domain in full (rest from reference TRBV7-2 and TRBJ1-2): GAGVSQSPSNKVTEKGKDVELRCDPISGHTALYWYRQSLGQGLEFLIYFQGNSAPDKSGLPSDRFSAERTGGSVSTLTIQRTQQEDSAVYLCASSRDGDYGYTFGSGTRLTVV.

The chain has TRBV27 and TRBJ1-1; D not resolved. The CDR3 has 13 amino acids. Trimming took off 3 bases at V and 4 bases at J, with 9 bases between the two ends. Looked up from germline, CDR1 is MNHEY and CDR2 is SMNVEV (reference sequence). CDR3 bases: TGTGCCAGCAGTTTTAACGGCCTCACTGAAGCTTTCTTT. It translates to CASSFNGLTEAFF.

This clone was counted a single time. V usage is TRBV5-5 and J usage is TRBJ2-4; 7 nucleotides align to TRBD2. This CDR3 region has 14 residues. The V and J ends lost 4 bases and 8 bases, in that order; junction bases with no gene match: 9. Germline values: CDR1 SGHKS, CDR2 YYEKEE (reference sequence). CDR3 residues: CASSLRLALDIQYF. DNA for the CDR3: TGTGCCAGCAGCCTACGACTAGCTCTCGACATTCAGTACTTC.

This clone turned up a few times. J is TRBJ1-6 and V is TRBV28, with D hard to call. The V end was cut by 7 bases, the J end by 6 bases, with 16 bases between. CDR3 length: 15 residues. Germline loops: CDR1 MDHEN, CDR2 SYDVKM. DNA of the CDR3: TGTGCCAGCACCCCCACCTTGGGGTTTAATTCACCCCTCCACTTT. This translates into CASTPTLGFNSPLHF.

The chain's CDR3 is CASSRGQVLNTEAFF. The CDR3 DNA reads as TGTGCCAGCTCACGGGGACAGGTTTTGAACACTGAAGCTTTCTTT. V usage is TRBV18 and J usage is TRBJ1-1; TRBD1 aligns across 8 bases. Looked up from germline, CDR1 is KGHSH and CDR2 is LQKENI. V shed 4 bases and J 0 bases; nucleotides not matched to a gene: 4. The CDR3 has 15 amino acids.

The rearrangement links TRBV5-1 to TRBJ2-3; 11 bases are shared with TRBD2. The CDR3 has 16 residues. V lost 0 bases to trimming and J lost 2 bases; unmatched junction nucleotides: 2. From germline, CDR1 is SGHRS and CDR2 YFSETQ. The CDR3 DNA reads TGCGCCAGCAGCTTGGCACTAGCGGGAGTCACAGATACGCAGTATTTT. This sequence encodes CASSLALAGVTDTQYF.

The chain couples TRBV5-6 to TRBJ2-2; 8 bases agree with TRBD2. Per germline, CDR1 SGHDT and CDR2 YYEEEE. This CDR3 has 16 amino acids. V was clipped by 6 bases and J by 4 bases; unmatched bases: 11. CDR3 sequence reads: CASTPVSSGRTGELFF. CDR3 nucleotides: TGTGCCAGCACCCCGGTCTCTAGCGGGCGCACCGGGGAGCTGTTTTTT.

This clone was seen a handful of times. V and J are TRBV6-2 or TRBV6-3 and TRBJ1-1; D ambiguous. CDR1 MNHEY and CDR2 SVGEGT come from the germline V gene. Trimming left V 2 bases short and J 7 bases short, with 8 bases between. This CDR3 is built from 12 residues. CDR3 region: CASSYAWDEAFF. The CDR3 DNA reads TGTGCCAGCAGTTACGCTTGGGATGAAGCTTTCTTT.

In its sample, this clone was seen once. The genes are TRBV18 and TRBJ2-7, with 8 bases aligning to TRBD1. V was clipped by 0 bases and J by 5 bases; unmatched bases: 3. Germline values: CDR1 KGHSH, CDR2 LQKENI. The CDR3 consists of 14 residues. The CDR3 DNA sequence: TGTGCCAGCTCACCACCGGCAGGGGGCAACGAGCAGTACTTC. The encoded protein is CASSPPAGGNEQYF.

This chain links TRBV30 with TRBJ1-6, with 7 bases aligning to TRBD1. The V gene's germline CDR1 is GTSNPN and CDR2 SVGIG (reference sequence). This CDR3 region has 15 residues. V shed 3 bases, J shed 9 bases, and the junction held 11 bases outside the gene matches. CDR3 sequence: CAWSPGGTESSPLHF. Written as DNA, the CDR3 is TGTGCCTGGAGCCCCGGAGGGACAGAGAGTTCACCCCTCCACTTT.

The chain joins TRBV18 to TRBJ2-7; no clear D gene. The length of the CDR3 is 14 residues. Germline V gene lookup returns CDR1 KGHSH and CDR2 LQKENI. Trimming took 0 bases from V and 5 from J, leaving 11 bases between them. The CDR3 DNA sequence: TGTGCCAGCTCACCACCGGGCCAAATAGACGAGCAGTACTTC. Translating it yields CASSPPGQIDEQYF.

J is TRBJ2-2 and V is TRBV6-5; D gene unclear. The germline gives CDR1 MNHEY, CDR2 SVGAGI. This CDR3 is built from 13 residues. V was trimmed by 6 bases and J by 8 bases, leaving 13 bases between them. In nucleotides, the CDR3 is TGTGCCAGCAGGCAGCGAAGTTCAGGGGAGCTGTTTTTT. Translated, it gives CASRQRSSGELFF.

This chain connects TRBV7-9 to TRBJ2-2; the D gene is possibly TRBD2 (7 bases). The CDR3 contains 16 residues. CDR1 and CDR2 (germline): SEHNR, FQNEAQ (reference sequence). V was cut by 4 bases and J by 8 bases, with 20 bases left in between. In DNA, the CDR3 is TGTGCCAGCAGCTCCCGTATGGGGGGGGCGCCTGGGGAGCTGTTTTTT. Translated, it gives CASSSRMGGAPGELFF.

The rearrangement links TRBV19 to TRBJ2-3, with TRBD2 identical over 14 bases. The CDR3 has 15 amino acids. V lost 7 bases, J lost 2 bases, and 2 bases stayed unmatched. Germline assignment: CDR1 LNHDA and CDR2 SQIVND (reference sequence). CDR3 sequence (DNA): TGTGCCAGTAAGGGACTAGCGGGAGACACAGATACGCAGTATTTT. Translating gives CASKGLAGDTDTQYF. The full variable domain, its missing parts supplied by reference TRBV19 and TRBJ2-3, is DGGITQSPKYLFRKEGQNVTLSCEQNLNHDAMYWYRQDPGQGLRLIYYSQIVNDFQKGDIAEGYSVSREKKESFPLTVTSAQKNPTAFYLCASKGLAGDTDTQYFGPGTRLTVL.

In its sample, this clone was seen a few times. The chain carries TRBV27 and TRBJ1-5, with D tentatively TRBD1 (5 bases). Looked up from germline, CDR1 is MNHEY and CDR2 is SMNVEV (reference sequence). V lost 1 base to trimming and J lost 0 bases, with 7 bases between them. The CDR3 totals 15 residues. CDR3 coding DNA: TGTGCCAGCAGTTTATGGGGGGATAGCAATCAGCCCCAGCATTTT. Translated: CASSLWGDSNQPQHF.

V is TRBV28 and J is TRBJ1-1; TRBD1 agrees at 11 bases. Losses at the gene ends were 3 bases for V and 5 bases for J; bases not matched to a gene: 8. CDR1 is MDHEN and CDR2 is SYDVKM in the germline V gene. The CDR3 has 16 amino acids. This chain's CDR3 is CASSLFSGTGGTEAFF. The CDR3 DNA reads TGTGCCAGCAGTTTGTTCTCCGGGACAGGGGGAACTGAAGCTTTCTTT. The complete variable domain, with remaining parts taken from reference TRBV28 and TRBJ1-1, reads DVKVTQSSRYLVKRTGEKVFLECVQDMDHENMFWYRQDPGLGLRLIYFSYDVKMKEKGDIPEGYSVSREKKERFSLILESASTNQTSMYLCASSLFSGTGGTEAFFGQGTRLTVV.

CDR3 in amino acids: CASTLVSYNEQFF. The CDR3 DNA sequence: TGTGCCAGCACACTAGTTTCCTACAATGAGCAGTTCTTC. The chain recombines TRBV12-3 or TRBV12-4 with TRBJ2-1; TRBD2 is a possible D gene (5 bases). Trimming took 7 bases from V and 1 from J, leaving 8 bases between them. The CDR3 is 13 amino acids.

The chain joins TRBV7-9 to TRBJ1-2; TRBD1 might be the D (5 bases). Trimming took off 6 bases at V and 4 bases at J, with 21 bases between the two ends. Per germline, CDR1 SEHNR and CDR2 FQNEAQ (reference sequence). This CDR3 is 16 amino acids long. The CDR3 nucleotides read TGTGCCAGCAGGGGCTCGGTCCCGGGACCGACCTATGGCTACACCTTC. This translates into CASRGSVPGPTYGYTF.

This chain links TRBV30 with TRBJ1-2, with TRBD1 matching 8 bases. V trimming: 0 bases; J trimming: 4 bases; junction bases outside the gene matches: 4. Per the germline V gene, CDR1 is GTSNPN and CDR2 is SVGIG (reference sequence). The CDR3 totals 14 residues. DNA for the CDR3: TGTGCCTGGAGTGTGTCAGGGGGCGGCTATGGCTACACCTTC. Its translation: CAWSVSGGGYGYTF.

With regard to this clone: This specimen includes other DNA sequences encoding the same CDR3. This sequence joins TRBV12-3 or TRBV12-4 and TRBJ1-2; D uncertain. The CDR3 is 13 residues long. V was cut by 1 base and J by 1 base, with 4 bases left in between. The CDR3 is CASSLGGNYGYTF. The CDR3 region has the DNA TGTGCCAGCAGTTTAGGGGGTAACTATGGCTACACCTTC.

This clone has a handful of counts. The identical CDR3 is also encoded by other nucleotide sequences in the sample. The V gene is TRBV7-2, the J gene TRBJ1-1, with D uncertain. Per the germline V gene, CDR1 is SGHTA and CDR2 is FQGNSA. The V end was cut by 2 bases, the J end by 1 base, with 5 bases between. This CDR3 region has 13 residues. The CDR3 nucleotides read TGTGCCAGCAGCTTACAAACGAACACTGAAGCTTTCTTT. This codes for CASSLQTNTEAFF.

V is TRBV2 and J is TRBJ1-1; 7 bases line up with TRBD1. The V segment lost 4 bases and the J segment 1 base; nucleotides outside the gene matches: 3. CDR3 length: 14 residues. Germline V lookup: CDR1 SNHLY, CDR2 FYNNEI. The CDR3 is CASSGGQRNTEAFF. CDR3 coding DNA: TGTGCCAGCAGTGGGGGACAGAGGAACACTGAAGCTTTCTTT.